The 8 T cell receptor beta chains reported below all come from one sample, sequenced in a study of shared clonotypes between healthy human individuals. Naive CD8 isolation took CD45RO-negative cells positively selected for CCR7 and excluded terminally differentiated effector memory CD45RA+ cells. Here immunoSEQ multiplex PCR was the method, and the copy in TCRdb shows in-frame clones only, minus some. The sample includes around 640,000 clones, 90% to 97% of them seen just once. Sequenced material: naive CD8+ T cells sorted from blood. These receptors originate from a woman in her 30s in good health.

The chain employs TRBV10-2 and TRBJ2-7; the match to TRBD1 covers 11 bases. CDR3 size: 17 residues. The junction had 8 bases not matched to a gene; V was cut back by 4 bases and J by 0 bases. The germline V gene has CDR1 WSHSY and CDR2 SAAADI. CDR3 region: CASSGTIGTGGSYEQYF. CDR3 nucleotides: TGCGCCAGCAGTGGGACGATCGGGACAGGGGGCTCCTACGAGCAGTACTTC.

The chain uses TRBV2 and TRBJ2-1, with 8 bases lining up with TRBD2. The trim removed 6 bases at V and 7 bases at J, leaving 8 bases unmatched. CDR3 length: 14 amino acids. Germline loops: CDR1 SNHLY, CDR2 FYNNEI. The CDR3 sequence: CASSGSGNWNEQFF. In DNA form, the CDR3 reads TGTGCCAGCAGCGGTAGCGGGAATTGGAATGAGCAGTTCTTC.

The chain joins TRBV28 to TRBJ1-1; D gene ambiguous. This CDR3 has 14 residues. In germline, CDR1 is MDHEN, CDR2 SYDVKM. V gave up 1 base and J gave up 3 bases, with 9 bases separating them. The chain's CDR3 is CASSLFKWDTEAFF. Written as DNA, the CDR3 is TGTGCCAGCAGTTTATTCAAGTGGGACACTGAAGCTTTCTTT.

The V and J genes are TRBV30 and TRBJ2-3, with D maybe TRBD2 (6 bases). The germline gives CDR1 GTSNPN, CDR2 SVGIG (reference sequence). This CDR3 spans 14 amino acids. V was clipped by 4 bases and J by 4 bases, with 15 bases between them. CDR3 in amino acids: CAWTGLRTPDTQYF. The CDR3 DNA reads TGTGCCTGGACGGGACTCCGCACGCCAGATACGCAGTATTTT.

The chain couples TRBV15 to TRBJ2-5; TRBD2 matches at 9 bases. The CDR3 spans 18 residues. The V gene end was trimmed by 5 bases and the J gene end by 5 bases; junction bases not matched to a gene: 18. CDR1 LNHNV and CDR2 YYDKDF come from the germline V gene (reference sequence). The CDR3 here is CATSVGLAAGAGGETQYF. The CDR3 nucleotides read TGTGCCACCAGCGTGGGACTAGCCGCGGGGGCTGGTGGGGAGACCCAGTACTTC.

This rearrangement joins TRBV4-1 to TRBJ1-5, with 11 bases matching TRBD1. The J segment lost 3 bases and the V segment lost 4 bases, leaving 8 bases of the junction unmatched. CDR3 length: 17 amino acids. Germline CDR1 and CDR2: MGHRA and YSYEKL. CDR3 nucleotides: TGCGCCAGCAGCCTCAGCGGACAGGGGGCTCTCAATCAGCCCCAGCATTTT. It specifies CASSLSGQGALNQPQHF.

V is TRBV12-5 and J is TRBJ2-1; 10 nucleotides align to TRBD2. V gave up 5 bases and J gave up 14 bases; unmatched junction bases: 21. In germline, CDR1 is LGHNT, CDR2 FRNRAP. The CDR3 sequence is 17 residues long. The CDR3 here is CASGLSAVAGGLEEKFF. The CDR3 DNA sequence: TGTGCTAGTGGTCTCTCCGCGGTAGCGGGAGGCCTTGAGGAAAAGTTCTTC. The full variable domain, its missing parts supplied by reference TRBV12-5 and TRBJ2-1, is DARVTQTPRHKVTEMGQEVTMRCQPILGHNTVFWYRQTMMQGLELLAYFRNRAPLDDSGMPKDRFSAEMPDATLATLKIQPSEPRDSAVYFCASGLSAVAGGLEEKFFGPGTRLTVL.

The chain's CDR3 is CASSFRGPTYEQYF. CDR3 in DNA: TGTGCCAGCAGTTTCAGGGGACCAACATACGAGCAGTACTTC. The rearrangement uses TRBV28 and TRBJ2-7; D is possibly TRBD1 (6 bases). CDR1 and CDR2 from the germline V gene are MDHEN and SYDVKM. V gave up 3 bases and J gave up 4 bases, with 13 bases separating them. There are 14 residues in the CDR3.